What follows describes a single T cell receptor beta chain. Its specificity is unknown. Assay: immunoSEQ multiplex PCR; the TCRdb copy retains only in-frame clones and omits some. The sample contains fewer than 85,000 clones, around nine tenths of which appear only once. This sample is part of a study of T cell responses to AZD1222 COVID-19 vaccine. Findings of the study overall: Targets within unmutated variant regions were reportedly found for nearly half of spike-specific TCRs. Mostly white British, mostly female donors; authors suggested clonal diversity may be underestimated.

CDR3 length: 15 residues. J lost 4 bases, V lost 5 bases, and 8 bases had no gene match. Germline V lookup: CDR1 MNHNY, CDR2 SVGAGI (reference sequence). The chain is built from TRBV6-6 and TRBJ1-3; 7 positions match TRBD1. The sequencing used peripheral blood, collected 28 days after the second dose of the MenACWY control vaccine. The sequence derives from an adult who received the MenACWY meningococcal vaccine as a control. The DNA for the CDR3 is TGTGCCAGCAGTGACACCGGGACAGCAGGAAACACCATATATTTT. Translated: CASSDTGTAGNTIYF.